A selection of T cell receptor beta chains follows, all from one sample in a study of control samples from healthy donors and cancer patients. Assay used: immunoSEQ multiplex PCR; TCRdb lists only in-frame clones, some missing. The data contain about 92,000 clones, more than 75% of them singletons. The source material was blood. Receptor source: a woman aged 55-75 years in good health. The CDR3 runs from the conserved cysteine through the conserved F or W. The order of the fields is D gene, clone size, J gene, V gene, CDR3 DNA, CDR3 protein. The D gene is left open where the match is weak. The size entry is marked missing in some rows and otherwise reads once, few, many or a size class.

d_call: .; clone_size: .; j_call: TRBJ2-7; v_call: TRBV7-9; cdr3_nt: TGTGCCAGCAGCACGCTAGTCTGGGGCGGAACCTACGAGCAGTACTTC; cdr3_aa: CASSTLVWGGTYEQYF
d_call: .; clone_size: .; j_call: TRBJ1-5; v_call: TRBV28; cdr3_nt: TGTGCCAGCAGTGACCGGGCCTACAATCAGCCCCAGCATTTT; cdr3_aa: CASSDRAYNQPQHF
d_call: .; clone_size: .; j_call: TRBJ2-5; v_call: TRBV7-2; cdr3_nt: TGTGCCAGCAGCTTGTCGGGGGTTCAGGAGACCCAGTACTTC; cdr3_aa: CASSLSGVQETQYF
d_call: TRBD1; clone_size: once; j_call: TRBJ1-5; v_call: TRBV7-9; cdr3_nt: TGTGCCAGCAGCTACGGGGACAGGGGAGTTGAGCCCCAGCATTTT; cdr3_aa: CASSYGDRGVEPQHF
d_call: TRBD1; clone_size: .; j_call: TRBJ2-7; v_call: TRBV19; cdr3_nt: TGTGCCAGTAAAGGGACAGGAGCCTACGAGCAGTACTTC; cdr3_aa: CASKGTGAYEQYF
d_call: .; clone_size: .; j_call: TRBJ1-1; v_call: TRBV11-2; cdr3_nt: TGTGCCAGCAGCACCACCACAGGGAACACTGAAGCTTTCTTT; cdr3_aa: CASSTTTGNTEAFF
d_call: .; clone_size: .; j_call: TRBJ1-4; v_call: TRBV4-3; cdr3_nt: TGCGCCAGCAGCCAAGAGGGTGCGCATGAAAAACTGTTTTTT; cdr3_aa: CASSQEGAHEKLFF
d_call: .; clone_size: .; j_call: TRBJ1-2; v_call: TRBV9; cdr3_nt: TGTGCCAGCAGTGCAACACCTAACTATGGCTACACCTTC; cdr3_aa: CASSATPNYGYTF
d_call: TRBD1; clone_size: .; j_call: TRBJ2-2; v_call: TRBV18; cdr3_nt: TGTGCCAGCTCACTTCGACAGGGGGAAGCCGGGGAGCTGTTTTTT; cdr3_aa: CASSLRQGEAGELFF
d_call: .; clone_size: .; j_call: TRBJ1-3; v_call: TRBV9; cdr3_nt: TGTGCCAGCAGCGTAGGAGGGTTCGGAAACACCATATATTTT; cdr3_aa: CASSVGGFGNTIYF
d_call: .; clone_size: .; j_call: TRBJ1-5; v_call: TRBV9; cdr3_nt: TGTGCCAGCAGCCCTGCAAGACCTAGCAATCAGCCCCAGCATTTT; cdr3_aa: CASSPARPSNQPQHF
d_call: .; clone_size: .; j_call: TRBJ2-1; v_call: TRBV23-1; cdr3_nt: TGCGCCAGCAGTCAAACTAGAGACAATGAGCAGTTCTTC; cdr3_aa: CASSQTRDNEQFF
d_call: TRBD1; clone_size: .; j_call: TRBJ1-5; v_call: TRBV5-1; cdr3_nt: TGCGCCAGCAGCTTGGTGCCGGGGCAGGGGGCGAATCAGCCCCAGCATTTT; cdr3_aa: CASSLVPGQGANQPQHF